This T cell receptor beta chain appears in the sequencing data of a study of T cells in Graves' hyperthyroidism and ophthalmopathy. Notes on the study in general: Blood shared most expanded thyroid clonotypes above 0.001.

This clonotype has a count of ten or more. No antigen is known for it. Uncontrolled infection, other autoimmune disease, pregnancy or lactation led to exclusion. The CDR3 covers 14 residues. Germline V CDR1 and CDR2: MGHRA, YSYEKL. V gave up 0 bases and J gave up 5 bases, with 10 bases separating them. RNA transcripts were the template for amplifying TCR beta CDR3 regions. The primer set for the first-round RT-PCR of the TCR CDR3 was HTBI. In TCRdb, the multiplex PCR reads were re-called with MiXCR into one record per CDR3 protein. Seen here are 200,000 to 250,000 distinct CDR3 sequences, over 15% observed once, and the top ten hold around 26%.

The TCR comes from a woman younger than 35 with Graves' ophthalmopathy. This chain links TRBV4-1 with TRBJ1-1; possible D gene TRBD1, 5 bases. Sequenced: blood. Here the CDR3 reads CASSQDGGRTEAFF. In DNA form, the CDR3 reads TGCGCCAGCAGCCAAGACGGGGGGAGAACTGAAGCTTTCTTT.